The present T cell receptor beta chain was sequenced within a study of vaccination and CD4 T cells after COVID-19. Study in general: Six males and four females, two Hispanic, made up the convalescents.

Treatment in this sample: approximately nine-day PBMC culture with coronavirus spike peptide pools or control peptides (ViraFEST assay). PCR positivity was dated March to December 2020, before US Alpha, Beta and Delta variants. Per well, 2 million to 2.5 million PBMCs were cultured in the presence of roughly 9 IU/ml IL-2 and around 9.5 ug/ml peptide pools. Concerning this clonotype itself: No antigen is known for it.

CDR1 DFQATT and CDR2 SNEGSKA come from the germline V gene (reference sequence). The CDR3 has 15 residues. Trimming took 0 bases from V and 0 from J, leaving 12 bases between them. Cultured CD4+ T cells had their DNA profiled by the Oncomine TCR Beta short-read assay. One entry per CDR3 protein, called by TCRdb with MiXCR from the PCR reads. The top ten clones hold around 10% of a sample with around 21,000 distinct CDR3 sequences, under 65% of them seen once. This receptor was obtained from a human donor who had recovered from COVID-19. The V call is TRBV20-1, the J call TRBJ2-7; TRBD1 might be the D (6 bases). Sequencing was performed on CD4+ T cells from blood, cultured in vitro, taken after SARS-CoV-2 vaccination. The CDR3 nucleotides read TGCAGTGCTAGAGATCCAGTACAGGGCTCCTACGAGCAGTACTTC. Translated, it gives CSARDPVQGSYEQYF.